This T cell receptor beta chain was documented in a study of shared clonotypes between healthy human individuals. Study-level results: Exclusively blood specimens were collected; tissue repertoires likely differ.

Here immunoSEQ multiplex PCR was the method, and the copy in TCRdb shows in-frame clones only, minus some. The sample holds some 2,500,000 clones, approximately 94% seen once. Per the germline V gene, CDR1 is DFQATT and CDR2 is SNEGSKA (reference sequence). Trimming pared 0 bases from V and 6 bases from J, leaving 5 bases between. This CDR3 is built from 11 residues. As to this clone: Its antigen is undetermined.

The sequence was obtained from a man aged 18 to 29 in good health. Some clones in this sample may be carry-over from other donors' samples. The chain carries TRBV20-1 and TRBJ1-1; D is unclear. The sequenced sample was naive CD4+ T cells from PBMCs. Subset denoted: CD45RA+ positively selected. The DNA of the CDR3 is TGCAGTGCTAGAGAATTTCCTGAAGCTTTCTTT. Protein sequence: CSAREFPEAFF.